The next 12 T cell receptor beta chains were all read from a single sample in a study of beta chain features in type 1 diabetes. Sequenced material consisted of expressed TCRB transcripts (all of the isolated RNA was reverse transcribed). Here immunoSEQ multiplex PCR was the method, and the copy in TCRdb shows in-frame clones only, minus some. Of about 350,000 clones in the sample, about 19% were seen once. The sequenced sample was naive CD4+ T cells from blood. The receptor source for this set is a woman under 30 in good health.

This rearrangement joins TRBV10-3 to TRBJ2-4; 10 bases fit TRBD2. Germline CDR1 reads ENHRY; CDR2 reads SYGVKD. This CDR3 has 15 residues. With 0 bases clipped from V and 11 bases from J, the junction kept 7 bases outside the gene matches. CDR3 DNA sequence: TGTGCCATCAGTGAGTCGCTAGCGGGAGTGAGAGTTCAGTACTTC. Translation: CAISESLAGVRVQYF.

This clone was seen only a few times. V is TRBV19 and J is TRBJ1-2, with D perhaps matching TRBD1 (5 bases). V was cut by 8 bases and J by 0 bases, with 13 bases left in between. CDR3 length: 14 residues. Germline CDR1 and CDR2: LNHDA and SQIVND (reference sequence). The CDR3 loop is CASEPQGANYGYTF. In nucleotides, the CDR3 is TGTGCCAGTGAACCCCAAGGGGCTAACTATGGCTACACCTTC.

This clone occurred a few times. The chain links TRBV15 to TRBJ2-7; D might be TRBD1 (6 bases). V was clipped by 1 base and J by 1 base, with 14 bases between them. Germline V gene sequence: CDR1 LNHNV, CDR2 YYDKDF (reference sequence). This CDR3 is 16 amino acids long. CDR3 nucleotides: TGTGCCACCAGCAGAGTCACGACAGGCTGGTCCTACGAGCAGTACTTC. Translation gives CATSRVTTGWSYEQYF.

This clone appeared a few times. As DNA, the CDR3 is TGTGCCAGCTCCCCTACAGGGGGTCGAGAGCAGTACTTC. Its translation is CASSPTGGREQYF. The chain joins TRBV18 to TRBJ2-7; the match to TRBD1 covers 8 bases. This CDR3 is built from 13 residues. The V and J ends lost 6 bases and 7 bases, in that order; junction bases with no gene match: 8. Germline values: CDR1 KGHSH, CDR2 LQKENI.

The V call is TRBV6-1, the J call TRBJ2-5; tentatively, D is TRBD1 (5 bases). This CDR3 has 15 amino acids. Trimming stripped 7 bases from V and 1 base from J, with 16 bases between. Germline CDR1 MNHNS, CDR2 SASEGT. The CDR3 is CASNGAVTPQETQYF. Here the CDR3 DNA reads TGTGCCAGCAATGGGGCAGTGACCCCCCAAGAGACCCAGTACTTC.

The chain carries TRBV5-1 and TRBJ1-4; 9 bases are a match to TRBD1. Germline V gives CDR1 SGHRS, CDR2 YFSETQ. CDR3 length equals 14 residues. V shed 2 bases, J shed 7 bases, and the junction held 3 bases outside the gene matches. This CDR3 is CASSFGTGSEKLFF. The CDR3 DNA follows: TGCGCCAGCAGCTTCGGGACAGGGAGTGAAAAACTGTTTTTT.

The chain has TRBV5-1 and TRBJ2-1, with 9 positions matching TRBD2. The germline V gene has CDR1 SGHRS and CDR2 YFSETQ. The CDR3 consists of 16 residues. The J segment lost 4 bases and the V segment lost 3 bases, leaving 8 bases of the junction unmatched. The CDR3: CASSYQRGDFYNEQFF. CDR3 coding DNA: TGCGCCAGCAGCTATCAGCGGGGGGACTTTTACAATGAGCAGTTCTTC.

The chain employs TRBV18 and TRBJ2-7, with 10 bases fitting TRBD2. V shed 3 bases, J shed 6 bases, and the junction held 8 bases outside the gene matches. Germline lookup yields CDR1 KGHSH and CDR2 LQKENI. The CDR3 runs 15 residues. CDR3 region: CASSPLKREGSEQYF. The CDR3 coding sequence is TGTGCCAGCTCACCGCTTAAGCGGGAGGGTTCCGAGCAGTACTTC.

The rearrangement uses TRBV5-6 and TRBJ1-2; D unresolved. Germline V gene data show CDR1 as SGHDT and CDR2 as YYEEEE. The CDR3 runs 13 residues. Between the trimmed V and J ends, which lost 0 bases and 8 bases, there was a span of 11 bases. The CDR3 here is CASSLATSGGYTF. CDR3 in DNA: TGTGCCAGCAGCTTGGCTACAAGCGGGGGCTACACCTTC.

The table lists this clone with a few counts. This rearrangement joins TRBV7-3 to TRBJ2-7, with 12 bases aligning to TRBD1. This CDR3 has 15 residues. Trimming cost V 5 bases and J 6 bases; bases outside gene matches: 8. The germline V gene has CDR1 SGHTA and CDR2 FQGTGA. CDR3 in DNA: TGTGCCAGCAGCCCTGGGACAGGGGGCTGGAGCGAGCAGTACTTC. Translation: CASSPGTGGWSEQYF.

The rearrangement uses TRBV20-1 and TRBJ2-7; weak D call: TRBD1 (5 bases). Per germline, CDR1 DFQATT and CDR2 SNEGSKA (reference sequence). V was clipped by 5 bases and J by 2 bases, with 7 bases between them. The CDR3 totals 11 residues. CDR3 nucleotides: TGCAGTGCTTGGGGCCCCTACGAGCAGTACTTC. This translates into CSAWGPYEQYF.

CDR3 in amino acids: CASSAGRVCVYEQYF. The CDR3, as DNA: TGTGCCAGCAGCGCCGGGCGGGTTTGTGTTTACGAGCAGTACTTC. V usage is TRBV9 and J usage is TRBJ2-7; maybe TRBD2 (5 bases). Trimming left V 3 bases short and J 4 bases short, with 17 bases between. This CDR3 contains 15 residues. Germline V gene sequence: CDR1 SGDLS, CDR2 YYNGEE.